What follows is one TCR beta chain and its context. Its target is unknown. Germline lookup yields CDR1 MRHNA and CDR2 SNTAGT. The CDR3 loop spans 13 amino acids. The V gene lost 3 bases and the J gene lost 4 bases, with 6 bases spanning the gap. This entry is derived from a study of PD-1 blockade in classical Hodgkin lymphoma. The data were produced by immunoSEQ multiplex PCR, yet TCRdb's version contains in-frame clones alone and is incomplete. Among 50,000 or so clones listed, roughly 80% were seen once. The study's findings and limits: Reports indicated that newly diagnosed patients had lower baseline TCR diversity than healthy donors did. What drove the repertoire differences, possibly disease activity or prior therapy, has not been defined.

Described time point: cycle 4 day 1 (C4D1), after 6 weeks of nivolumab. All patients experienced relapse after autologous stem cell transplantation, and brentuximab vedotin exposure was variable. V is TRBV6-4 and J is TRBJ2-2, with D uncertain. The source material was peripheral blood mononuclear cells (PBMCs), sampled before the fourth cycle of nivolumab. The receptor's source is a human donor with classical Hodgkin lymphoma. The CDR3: CASSEESTGELFF. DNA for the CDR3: TGTGCCAGCAGTGAAGAGTCCACCGGGGAGCTGTTTTTT.